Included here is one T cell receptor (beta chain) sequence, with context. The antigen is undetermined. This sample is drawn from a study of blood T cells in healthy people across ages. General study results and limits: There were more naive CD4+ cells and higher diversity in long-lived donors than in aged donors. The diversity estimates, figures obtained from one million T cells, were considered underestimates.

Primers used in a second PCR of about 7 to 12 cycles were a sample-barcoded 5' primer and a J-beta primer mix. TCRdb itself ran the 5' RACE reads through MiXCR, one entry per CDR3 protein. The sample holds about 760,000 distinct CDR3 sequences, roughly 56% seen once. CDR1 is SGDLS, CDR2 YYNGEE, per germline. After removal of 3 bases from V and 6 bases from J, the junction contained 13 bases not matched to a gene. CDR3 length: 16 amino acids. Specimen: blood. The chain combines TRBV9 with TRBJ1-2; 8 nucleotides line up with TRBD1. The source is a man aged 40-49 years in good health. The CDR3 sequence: CASSGLGTGSEDGYTF. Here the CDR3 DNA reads TGTGCCAGCAGCGGACTCGGGACAGGATCTGAGGATGGCTACACCTTC.